These T cell receptor beta chains were read from a single sample in a study of cytomegalovirus exposure and HLA in healthy donors. Some clones are missing from TCRdb's copy, which holds only in-frame ones; the method was immunoSEQ multiplex PCR. In the table there are 170,000 or so clones, approximately 80% of which are singletons. The specimen sequenced was PBMCs. Receptors were obtained from a man between 18 and 35 years old in good health and CMV-seronegative. Each CDR3 is given with its conserved first and last residue. D genes are given only for firm matches.

d_call v_call cdr3_aa
. TRBV15 CATSRDRGDTQYF
TRBD1 TRBV7-2 CASSLLTGISGYTF
. TRBV6-1 CASARAARGKLFF
TRBD1 TRBV10-3 CAISEGGQGPVGGSPLHF
TRBD1 TRBV28 CASTHRGQNTEAFF
TRBD1 TRBV2 CASGPGQGAYGYTF
TRBD1 TRBV19 CASSTDRGGSQPQHF
. TRBV5-1 CASSLAGTIGEKLFF
. TRBV16 CASSRKEGEKLFF
TRBD2 TRBV15 CATSRAGAGGRGEQFF
TRBD1 TRBV7-3 CASSPRGSRNTEAFF
. TRBV11-2 CASSLDGGASNEQFF
TRBD1 TRBV7-2 CASSSSTGYGNTIYF
. TRBV7-3 CASSLVAGPSYNEQFF
TRBD2 TRBV10-3 CAIRPRTSGGGDTQYF
TRBD1 TRBV15 CATSLPRDRVTETQYF
. TRBV5-1 CASSLSPPGASRDTQYF
TRBD2 TRBV5-5 CASSLIRAPGAGGTQYF
. TRBV9 CASSDAVEGPYNEQFF
. TRBV19 CASSMSFSNTEAFF
. TRBV5-1 CASSLGTTVNYGYTF
. TRBV5-1 CASSLELETEAFF
TRBD1 TRBV28 CASSPGQTSGNTIYF
. TRBV6-5 CASSYSRNQPQHF
TRBD2 TRBV5-6 CASSSTSGSYNEQFF
. TRBV7-9 CASAGGRENQPQHF
. TRBV6-6 CASSYGGSTEAFF
. TRBV5-1 CASSPLTVGTEAFF
. TRBV7-8 CASSLYVQGLPEAFF
TRBD2 TRBV5-4 CASSAGLAGDLTGELFF
TRBD2 TRBV11-2 CASSSVAGSSYNEQFF
TRBD1 TRBV25-1 CASSELRGLEETQYF
. TRBV18 CASSLPRGDTGELFF
. TRBV9 CASSESGGITNQPQHF
TRBD1 TRBV5-1 CASSLRQGRGYEQYF
. TRBV25-1 CASTPKLGHVPTDTQYF
. TRBV9 CASSVVGPGDTQYF
. TRBV7-8 CASSLRDTDTQYF
. TRBV7-3 CASSLGQFNSPLHF
. TRBV7-8 CASSLVTAGDQPQHF
TRBD2 TRBV5-4 CASSLLAGSPGNEQFF
. TRBV5-1 CASSLGRVIGNTIYF
TRBD1 TRBV6-1 CASRGQGGPYEQYF
TRBD1 TRBV19 CASAPGQGAGVAFF
. TRBV15 CATSREPRPANEELFF
. TRBV5-1 CASSLGGNTEAFF
. TRBV19 CASRQGNQPQHF
TRBD2 TRBV7-9 CASSFRLAASTDTQYF
TRBD2 TRBV27 CASEQRGGTGELFF
TRBD1 TRBV5-6 CASSSPWGDRGNEQFF
. TRBV5-6 CASSLGQVDTQYF
. TRBV5-5 CASSLGQPGSVEKLFF
. TRBV5-1 CASSFGVNSGANVLTF
. TRBV9 CASSAQGTDTQYF
. TRBV7-9 CASSLDVSEQYF
. TRBV27 CASSPGTYGYTF
TRBD1 TRBV29-1 CSVAGTGAYEQYF